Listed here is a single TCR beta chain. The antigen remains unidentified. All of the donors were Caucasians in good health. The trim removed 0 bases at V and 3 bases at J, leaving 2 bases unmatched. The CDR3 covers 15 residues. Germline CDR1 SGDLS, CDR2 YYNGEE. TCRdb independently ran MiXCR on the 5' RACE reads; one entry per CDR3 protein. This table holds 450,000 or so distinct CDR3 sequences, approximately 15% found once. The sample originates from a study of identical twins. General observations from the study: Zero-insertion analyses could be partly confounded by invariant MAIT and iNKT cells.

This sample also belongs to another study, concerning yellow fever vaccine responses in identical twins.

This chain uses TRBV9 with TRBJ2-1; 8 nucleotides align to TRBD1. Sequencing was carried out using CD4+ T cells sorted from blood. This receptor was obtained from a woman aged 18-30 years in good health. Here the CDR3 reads CASSVEQGVYNEQFF. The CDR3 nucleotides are TGTGCCAGCAGCGTAGAACAGGGGGTCTACAATGAGCAGTTCTTC. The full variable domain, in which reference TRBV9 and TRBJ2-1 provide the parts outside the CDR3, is DSGVTQTPKHLITATGQRVTLRCSPRSGDLSVYWYQQSLDQGLQFLIQYYNGEERAKGNILERFSAQQFPDLHSELNLSSLELGDSALYFCASSVEQGVYNEQFFGPGTRLTVL.